This paragraph covers one T cell receptor (beta chain) sequence. Its antigen target is currently unknown. Base quality data are lacking; no much larger clone is found one base away. The data were obtained in a study of blood T cell repertoires in COVID-19 (TCRdb year 2020). Regarding the research as a whole: The collaborator samples originated in the United States, Italy and Spain and spanned the acute and convalescent phases of COVID-19. Where available, HLA class I and class II types were taken from metadata supplied by the sample provider and were not determined by assay-based typing. The repertoires were released in a freely available public database meant as a resource for research on the immune response to SARS-CoV-2. The prospective study material was composed of cDNA or gDNA derived from T cells, B-cell-depleted T cells, or PBMCs. Sample metadata almost always included a de-identified subject ID, COVID-19 status, age in years and sex. The dataset comprised deeply sampled blood TCRbeta repertoires from subjects exposed to, actively infected with, or recovered from COVID-19. Samples were obtained from the ongoing ImmuneRACE study (first 160 participants) and from approximately 1,200 subjects provided by 6 global collaborators.

What the authors observed across the whole study: The amount of clinical and demographic metadata varied by source and participant and was provided uncurated.

TCRbeta CDR3 regions were amplified from genomic DNA by means of the immunoSEQ Assay, a bias-controlled multiplex PCR. The paper's processing steps were these. Within the assay, amplification of reference gene primers was used to estimate how many nucleated cells each sample contained. Sequence reads were collapsed and filtered to measure the absolute abundance of every unique TCRbeta CDR3 rearrangement. For each sample, productive Simpson clonality was calculated as the square root of Simpson's diversity index over productive rearrangements. TCRdb carries this immuneACCESS record with in-frame sequences only. Its versions omit some clonotypes, under half of them owing to an unresolved V gene in the studies checked, with the rest unexplained. V and J calls and clone size are those listed in that table; D and trimming were worked out from the DNA. The table for this sample lists under 300,000 clones; about nine tenths of them were counted only once. The leading ten clones occupy approximately 2.1% of the sample.

There are 17 amino acids in the CDR3, from cysteine to phenylalanine inclusive. Of the read, only the CDR3 DNA is kept; its 51 bases are in frame from base 1. The germline V gene (reference sequence) gives CDR1 as LNHDA and CDR2 as SQIVND. V drops 1 base and J drops 0 bases, leaving 13 bases in between. Another Seattle source contributed samples from volunteer blood donors who had recovered from COVID-19. Collaborating institutions collected whole blood in K2EDTA tubes following their own protocols. For TCRbeta analysis, collaborator samples were shipped as frozen whole blood, as isolated PBMCs, or as DNA extracted from either sample type.

The sequencing input was peripheral blood. The sequence was collected from a man aged 25-45 years who had recovered from COVID-19. Here the chain combines TRBV19 and TRBJ1-3; a tentative D match to TRBD1 spans 6 bases. The bases are TGTGCCAGTAGTATAGGTACAGGGTACAACTCTGGAAACACCATATATTTT. It translates to CASSIGTGYNSGNTIYF.